A selection of T cell receptor beta chains follows, all from one sample in a study of CD8+ T cells in alopecia areata. The assay was immunoSEQ multiplex PCR, and TCRdb's table has in-frame clones only and misses some. The sample yields about 220,000 clones, 50% to 70% seen once. This material consisted of CD4+ T cells sorted from blood, taken at week 4, from a patient treated with tofacitinib. The source is a human donor with alopecia areata. Both conserved end residues are part of each CDR3. The D gene is left open where the match is weak. The size of a clone is reported for some rows only, either as once, few or many, or as a class for expanded clones.

V gene,D gene,clone size,J gene,CDR3 DNA,CDR3 protein
TRBV29-1,TRBD1,NA,TRBJ2-7,TGCAGCGTTGGGGGGACAGGGAGCTCCTACGAGCAGTACTTC,CSVGGTGSSYEQYF
TRBV9,NA,NA,TRBJ2-2,TGTGCCAGCAGCCCTAGGTGGGGATCGACCACCGGGGAGCTGTTTTTT,CASSPRWGSTTGELFF
TRBV29-1,TRBD1,NA,TRBJ2-5,TGCAGCGTTACAGGGGTAGGAGAGACCCAGTACTTC,CSVTGVGETQYF
TRBV7-8,NA,NA,TRBJ2-5,TGTGCCAGCAGCTCAGAGGAGACCCAGTACTTC,CASSSEETQYF
TRBV18,NA,NA,TRBJ1-1,TGTGCCAGCTCTACCGAGCGGGAAGCTTTCTTT,CASSTEREAFF
TRBV2,NA,few,TRBJ2-3,TGTGCCAGCAGGACTTTTGGGGATACGCAGTATTTT,CASRTFGDTQYF
TRBV19,NA,NA,TRBJ2-7,TGTGCCAGTAGCATGACAGGCCTGAGCTCCTACGAGCAGTACTTC,CASSMTGLSSYEQYF
TRBV2,NA,NA,TRBJ1-1,TGTGCCAGCAGTGTGGGGCTAGGTACTGAAGCTTTCTTT,CASSVGLGTEAFF
TRBV10-3,NA,NA,TRBJ1-6,TGTGCCATCAGTGAGTCGTCGCGCGAAAATTCACCCCTCCACTTT,CAISESSRENSPLHF
TRBV30,NA,NA,TRBJ1-5,TGTGCCTGGAGTGTTCTAGCAGGGACCAGCCAGCCCCAGCATTTT,CAWSVLAGTSQPQHF
TRBV30,NA,NA,TRBJ1-1,TGTGCCTGGAGTTCCCAGGGACGGTTTGAAGCTTTCTTT,CAWSSQGRFEAFF
TRBV30,NA,NA,TRBJ1-1,TGTGCCTGGACTAGGACAGACATGAACACTGAAGCTTTCTTT,CAWTRTDMNTEAFF
TRBV5-6,NA,few,TRBJ2-1,TGTGCCAGCAGCCCGGATACGAGTGAGCAGTTCTTC,CASSPDTSEQFF
TRBV25-1,TRBD1,NA,TRBJ2-2,TGTGCCAGCAGTGGAAACAGGGGATGGACCGGGGAGCTGTTTTTT,CASSGNRGWTGELFF
TRBV10-3,TRBD2,NA,TRBJ2-5,TGTGCCATCAGTGATCTAGCGGGGAACCAAGAGACCCAGTACTTC,CAISDLAGNQETQYF
TRBV7-2,NA,few,TRBJ2-5,TGTGCCAGCAGCCGAACTCAAGAGACCCAGTACTTC,CASSRTQETQYF
TRBV23-1,NA,few,TRBJ1-2,TGCGCCAGCAGTCAAAGAGGGTCCAACTTTCGAAAGGACTATGGCTACACCTTC,CASSQRGSNFRKDYGYTF
TRBV6-5,NA,few,TRBJ1-1,TGTGCCAGCAGCCGGACGGGAGCGAACGCTGAAGCTTTCTTT,CASSRTGANAEAFF
TRBV6-1,NA,NA,TRBJ1-2,TGTGCCATCAGTGAGCACAGGGCCAACTATGGCTACACCTTC,CAISEHRANYGYTF
TRBV2,TRBD1,NA,TRBJ2-3,TGTGCCAGCCTTTGGCAGGGGGAATCAGATACGCAGTATTTT,CASLWQGESDTQYF
TRBV7-3,NA,NA,TRBJ2-7,TGTGCCAGCAGCCCTCCAAAGGAACGGAGCTACGAGCAGTACTTC,CASSPPKERSYEQYF
TRBV7-3,TRBD1,NA,TRBJ2-1,TGTGCCAGCACCTGGACAGGGGGCGGTGAGCAGTTCTTC,CASTWTGGGEQFF
TRBV27,NA,NA,TRBJ1-5,TGTGCCAGCAGTACTTATATGGAGAGCAATCAGCCCCAGCATTTT,CASSTYMESNQPQHF
TRBV29-1,NA,once,TRBJ1-1,TGCAGCGTTGACTGGGACTACACTGAAGCTTTCTTT,CSVDWDYTEAFF
TRBV9,TRBD1,once,TRBJ2-3,TGTGCCAGCAGCGTCACAGGGGGCCTCACAGATACGCAGTATTTT,CASSVTGGLTDTQYF
TRBV29-1,TRBD1,NA,TRBJ2-7,TGCAGCGTTGAACGAACTAATGGACAGGGCCACGAGCAGTACTTC,CSVERTNGQGHEQYF
TRBV5-1,NA,few,TRBJ2-6,TGCGCCAGCAGCCCTTTCCAGGGGTCTGGGGCCAACGTCCTGACTTTC,CASSPFQGSGANVLTF
TRBV2,NA,NA,TRBJ1-4,TGTGCCAGCAGTGAAGGGACGGACGAAAAACTGTTTTTT,CASSEGTDEKLFF
TRBV9,TRBD2,NA,TRBJ2-5,TGTGCCAGCAGCGTAGCTCAAGTCGTCCCAGGACTAGCGGGGGCACAAGAGACCCAGTACTTC,CASSVAQVVPGLAGAQETQYF
TRBV29-1,NA,NA,TRBJ1-2,TGCAGTGTTTCGGGGCCCGGGACTAACTATGGCTACACCTTC,CSVSGPGTNYGYTF
TRBV11-2,NA,NA,TRBJ2-7,TGTGCCAGCAGCCATGAATCCGAGCAGTACTTC,CASSHESEQYF
TRBV5-1,NA,NA,TRBJ2-7,TGCGCCAGCAGCATTCAGGGCTACCACGAGCAGTACTTC,CASSIQGYHEQYF
TRBV20-1,NA,NA,TRBJ1-2,TGCAGCGCTACAGGGAATGGCTACACCTTC,CSATGNGYTF
TRBV7-3,NA,NA,TRBJ1-1,TGTGCCAGCAGCTCCACAGGGTCCACTGAAGCTTTCTTT,CASSSTGSTEAFF
TRBV27,TRBD1,NA,TRBJ2-6,TGTGCCAGCAGTTCCACCGGGACAGGGCCTGGGGCCAACGTCCTGACTTTC,CASSSTGTGPGANVLTF
TRBV20-1,NA,NA,TRBJ1-2,TGCAGTGCTCCGGACCGCTATGGCTACACCTTC,CSAPDRYGYTF
TRBV25-1,TRBD1,NA,TRBJ1-2,TGTGCCAGCAGGGATCCGGGACAGGTGTTTGGCTACACCTTC,CASRDPGQVFGYTF
TRBV15,NA,NA,TRBJ1-1,TGTGCCACCAGCAGAGAAAAGGGGTTTGGCACTGAAGCTTTCTTT,CATSREKGFGTEAFF
TRBV4-3,TRBD1,NA,TRBJ2-2,TGCGCCAGCAGCCGATCACAGGGGGCGCATGGGGAGCTGTTTTTT,CASSRSQGAHGELFF
TRBV14,TRBD2,few,TRBJ2-3,TGTGCCAGCAGCCGAGGACTAGCGACGCAGTATTTT,CASSRGLATQYF
TRBV7-2,TRBD1,once,TRBJ2-1,TGTGCCAGCAGCTTAGCCGGACAGGGGGCAATGGATGAGCAGTTCTTC,CASSLAGQGAMDEQFF
TRBV30,NA,NA,TRBJ1-5,TGTGCCTGGAGTGGAAGGTCGGGGGGTCAGCCCCAGCATTTT,CAWSGRSGGQPQHF
TRBV30,NA,NA,TRBJ1-1,TGTGCCTGGAGTGTGGTCCGCCAGGAAGCTTTCTTT,CAWSVVRQEAFF
TRBV5-6,TRBD1,NA,TRBJ1-2,TGTGCCAGCAGCTTCCAGACAGGGCTGGACTATGGCTACACCTTC,CASSFQTGLDYGYTF
TRBV29-1,NA,NA,TRBJ2-3,TGCAGCGTCGCCACCACAGATACGCAGTATTTT,CSVATTDTQYF
TRBV7-9,TRBD2,NA,TRBJ2-1,TGTGCCAGCAGCTTGTCCCCTGGGGGGGACAATGAGCAGTTCTTC,CASSLSPGGDNEQFF
TRBV20-1,TRBD1,few,TRBJ1-1,TGCAGGGTGGGACAGAGTAAACAAGCTTTCTTT,CRVGQSKQAFF
TRBV7-3,NA,few,TRBJ1-6,TGTGCCAGCAGCTTAACACGAGAATCACCCCTCCACTTT,CASSLTRESPLHF
TRBV4-2,NA,NA,TRBJ2-4,TGTGCCAGCAGCGACGAACTCCTGAACATTCAGTACTTC,CASSDELLNIQYF
TRBV5-1,TRBD1,NA,TRBJ1-1,TGCGCCAGCAGCTTGGGGCAGGGGGAGAGGACTGAAGCTTTCTTT,CASSLGQGERTEAFF
TRBV29-1,NA,NA,TRBJ1-1,TGCAGCGCATACCGTACGAACACTGAAGCTTTCTTT,CSAYRTNTEAFF
TRBV6-4,NA,few,TRBJ2-6,TGTGCCAGCAGTGAACGGACTGGGGCCAACGTCCTGACTTTC,CASSERTGANVLTF
TRBV7-9,TRBD1,NA,TRBJ1-2,TGTGCCAGCAGCCCACAGGGGGATGGCTACACCTTC,CASSPQGDGYTF
TRBV29-1,NA,NA,TRBJ2-7,TGCAGCGTTGAGTTTGGGGGAACGCCCTACGAGCAGTACTTC,CSVEFGGTPYEQYF
TRBV6-4,NA,NA,TRBJ2-3,TGTGCCAGCAGTGACAGGGAAACAGATACGCAGTATTTT,CASSDRETDTQYF
TRBV5-1,NA,NA,TRBJ2-7,TGCGCCAGCAGCTTAGGGACCCACGAGCAGTACTTC,CASSLGTHEQYF
TRBV15,NA,NA,TRBJ1-2,TGTGCCACCAGCAGAGATCTCAAAACCTATGGCTACACCTTC,CATSRDLKTYGYTF
TRBV4-3,NA,once,TRBJ2-7,TGCGCCAGCAGCCAAGAGGGCGGGTACGAGCAGTACTTC,CASSQEGGYEQYF
TRBV5-6,TRBD1,NA,TRBJ1-2,TGTGCCAGCAGCTTCCGGGACAGGGCCGACGCCTATGGCTACACCTTC,CASSFRDRADAYGYTF